The clone carrying this T cell receptor (beta chain) was seen only once. The data derive from a study of OX40 agonist ivuxolimab in advanced cancers. This table comes from immunoSEQ multiplex PCR, and its TCRdb copy is limited to in-frame clones, with some not included. The sample contains about 50,000 clones, 80% to 95% of which appear only once. Trimming cost V 4 bases and J 14 bases, with 18 bases left between them. The CDR3 covers 14 residues. Germline V CDR1 and CDR2: MNHEY, SMNVEV (reference sequence). The material sequenced was CD4+ or CD8+ T cells sorted from blood, taken in a trial of the OX40 agonist ivuxolimab. This TCR came from an adult with an advanced solid tumor such as melanoma, head and neck, liver or kidney cancer. The chain combines TRBV27 with TRBJ1-6; a possible D gene is TRBD1 (5 bases). CDR3: CASSSQAWGAALHF. The DNA for the CDR3 is TGTGCCAGCAGTTCACAGGCCTGGGGTGCGGCCCTCCACTTT.